This T cell receptor (beta chain) was sequenced during a study of T cells after yellow fever vaccination. Study-wide findings and caveats: Subsequent booster samples again held most clones from primary vaccination (around 96% CD4, 85% to 90% CD8).

As for this clonotype: Its antigen is still unknown.

CDR1 and CDR2 from the germline V gene are SGHTA and FQGNSA. The V end was cut by 3 bases, the J end by 3 bases, with 9 bases between. CDR3 length equals 13 residues. TCRdb redid the calling of the 5' RACE reads with MiXCR, one entry per CDR3 protein. Counted here are 450,000 to 550,000 distinct CDR3 sequences, 21% occurring once; the ten biggest clones make up roughly a sixth. This sequence was found in a man aged 18 to 35 who received the YFV17D yellow fever vaccine. Specimen: PBMCs, collected 21 days after the first yellow fever vaccination. V is TRBV7-2 and J is TRBJ2-7, with D maybe TRBD2 (5 bases). The CDR3 DNA is TGTGCCAGCAGCTTTTCGGGGATCTACGAGCAGTACTTC. Amino acid sequence: CASSFSGIYEQYF.